The 6 T cell receptor beta chains listed next were all sequenced from one sample in a study of post-analysis software for immune sequencing data. Presence of unique molecular identifiers characterized the TCR beta cDNA libraries. One entry per CDR3 protein, called by TCRdb with MiXCR from the PCR reads. Found here are under 200,000 distinct CDR3 sequences, 30% to 45% of them singletons; the top ten hold 25% to 35%. The sequenced sample was blood, obtained after autologous hematopoietic stem cell transplantation. The receptors here all came from a girl aged 10-17 years with multiple sclerosis.

On this clonotype: Relative to the germline gene, one junction end is altered; a read error may explain this. This CDR3 is CASSLLRGLGQTQYF. In DNA, the CDR3 is TGTGCCAGCAGCTTATTGAGGGGGCTAGGGCAGACCCAGTACTTC. The chain is built from TRBV28 and TRBJ2-7, with 7 positions matching TRBD1. TRBJ2-5 explains the end of the DNA better; the J call may be wrong. CDR3 size: 15 residues. Germline V gives CDR1 MDHEN, CDR2 SYDVKM.

The chain joins TRBV15 to TRBJ2-5, with D perhaps matching TRBD2 (6 bases). Germline V lookup: CDR1 LNHNV, CDR2 YYDKDF (reference sequence). Trimming took off 8 bases at V and 0 bases at J, with 7 bases between the two ends. CDR3 size: 12 residues. The CDR3 DNA is TGTGCCACCGGGGGGTACCAAGAGACCCAGTACTTC. Amino acids: CATGGYQETQYF.

DNA for the CDR3: TGTGCCAGCAGCAAATGGCACTCCGGGAACAAGGCTCAACCTGGGGAGCTGTTTTTT. The encoded protein is CASSKWHSGNKAQPGELFF. The chain has TRBV21-1 and TRBJ2-2; the table gives TRBD1 as D, unverified against the DNA. TRBV21-1 is classified as a pseudogene. The CDR3 consists of 19 residues.

This clonotype has only a few counts. This rearrangement joins TRBV27 to TRBJ1-2; 7 bases fit TRBD1. V was pared by 6 bases and J by 4 bases, with 8 bases of the junction left unmatched. CDR3 length equals 14 residues. The germline CDR1 and CDR2 sequences are MNHEY and SMNVEV (reference sequence). The CDR3: CASRLNRGGYGYTF. The CDR3 DNA reads TGTGCCAGCAGGCTAAACAGGGGCGGCTATGGCTACACCTTC.

The CDR3 sequence is CASSLVRLAGVITDTQYF. The CDR3 DNA reads TGCGCCAGCAGCTTAGTGCGACTAGCGGGAGTAATCACAGATACGCAGTATTTT. V gene TRBV5-1 combines with J gene TRBJ2-3; TRBD2 agrees at 12 bases. With 2 bases clipped from V and 2 bases from J, the junction kept 9 bases outside the gene matches. The CDR3 covers 18 residues. Germline assignment: CDR1 SGHRS and CDR2 YFSETQ.

The CDR3 region has the DNA TGTGCCAGCAGCGCCACCGGGACTACTGTCCCACAGTACTTC. Amino acid sequence: CASSATGTTVPQYF. This chain joins TRBV7-9 and TRBJ2-7; 7 nucleotides match TRBD2. The trim removed 5 bases at V and 10 bases at J, leaving 14 bases unmatched. CDR3 length: 14 amino acids. From germline, CDR1 is SEHNR and CDR2 FQNEAQ (reference sequence).